The clone carrying this T cell receptor (beta chain) has a single count. Germline CDR1 is KGHSH and CDR2 is LQKENI. The CDR3 is 15 residues long. Losses at the gene ends were 0 bases for V and 4 bases for J; bases not matched to a gene: 5. Use of 60 Vbeta and 13 Jbeta primers characterized the PCR. Study processing details: Tens of millions of unique TCR beta chains, 10 million to 13 million of them shared, were counted by a later analysis. The method was immunoSEQ multiplex PCR; TCRdb's version includes in-frame clones alone and lacks a portion of them. V and J calls and clone size are as listed in that table; D and trimming were resolved from the DNA. The data hold 80,000 to 130,000 clones, with around three quarters observed a single time. This sample was taken from a study of cytomegalovirus exposure and HLA in healthy donors.

The sequencing input was PBMCs. The clonotype comes from a female donor in good health and CMV-seropositive. The J gene is TRBJ1-2, the V gene TRBV18, with TRBD1 matching over 7 bases. The CDR3 region is CASSPPQGWGYGYTF. The CDR3 nucleotides are TGTGCCAGCTCACCACCACAGGGGTGGGGCTATGGCTACACCTTC. Variable domain in full (rest from reference TRBV18 and TRBJ1-2): NAGVMQNPRHLVRRRGQEARLRCSPMKGHSHVYWYRQLPEEGLKFMVYLQKENIIDESGMPKERFSAEFPKEGPSILRIQQVVRGDSAAYFCASSPPQGWGYGYTFGSGTRLTVV.